The clone carrying this T cell receptor (beta chain) was observed many times. Its antigen is undetermined. This entry comes from a study of T cell repertoires in cytomegalovirus infection. Study background: Well-studied HLA-B-restricted epitopes and recently identified HLA-C-restricted epitopes of CMV were both used in the study. It can be stated that public TCR beta signatures indicated CMV infection as well as a matching HLA type.

Study-level findings and limits: Within the response measured ex vivo, HLA-C-restricted CMV-specific TCR beta clonotypes were dominant.

TCRdb ran MiXCR on the reads and lists one entry per CDR3 protein. Found here are about 830,000 distinct CDR3 sequences, around a third of them singletons; the top ten hold roughly 12%. CDR1 is SGHTA, CDR2 FQGNSA, per germline. The CDR3 has 16 residues. The J segment lost 3 bases and the V segment lost 3 bases, leaving 5 bases of the junction unmatched. The V gene is TRBV7-2, the J gene TRBJ2-2; 9 bases map to TRBD2. This sequence was found in a human donor in good health (CMV status not recorded). Some clones in this sample may be carry-over from other donors' samples. The starting material was cultured CD8+ T cells from PBMCs, obtained from culture after CMV antigen stimulation. As DNA, the CDR3 is TGTGCCAGCAGCTTGGGCGGGGGGGCCGACACCGGGGAGCTGTTTTTT. Its translation: CASSLGGGADTGELFF.